This is a list of T cell receptor beta chains from one sample in a study of T cells in Graves' hyperthyroidism and ophthalmopathy. TCRdb re-analysed the multiplex PCR reads in MiXCR, keeping a single row per CDR3 protein. Among 700,000 to 850,000 distinct CDR3 sequences listed, about 35% were seen once. Sequencing was done on a sample of blood. The receptors here all came from a middle-aged woman with Graves' hyperthyroidism. Both conserved end residues are part of each CDR3. The order of the fields is V gene, D gene, J gene, clone size, CDR3 DNA, CDR3 protein. D genes are given only for firm matches. Where a row states a size, it is once, few, many or the class of an expanded clone; other rows omit it.

V gene: TRBV10-3; D gene: TRBD2; J gene: TRBJ2-7; clone size: NA; CDR3 DNA: TGTGCCATCAGTGGTCTAGCGGGAGACCACGAGCAGTACTTC; CDR3 protein: CAISGLAGDHEQYF
V gene: TRBV5-4; D gene: TRBD1; J gene: TRBJ1-2; clone size: NA; CDR3 DNA: TGTGCCAGCAGCCTCCGACAGGGCGGCCACACCTTC; CDR3 protein: CASSLRQGGHTF
V gene: TRBV12-3/TRBV12-4; D gene: NA; J gene: TRBJ1-1; clone size: many; CDR3 DNA: TGTGCCAGCAGTTTAGGAGGGGATGGCACTGAAGCTTTCTTT; CDR3 protein: CASSLGGDGTEAFF
V gene: TRBV11-1; D gene: NA; J gene: TRBJ1-5; clone size: NA; CDR3 DNA: TGTGCCAGTTCCTCAGGGACGGGAGTAAAGCCCCAGCATTTT; CDR3 protein: CASSSGTGVKPQHF
V gene: TRBV2; D gene: NA; J gene: TRBJ1-5; clone size: NA; CDR3 DNA: TGTGCCAGCGGATCGTCACAGGGCGCTAATCAGCCCCAGCATTTT; CDR3 protein: CASGSSQGANQPQHF
V gene: TRBV6-4; D gene: NA; J gene: TRBJ2-2; clone size: NA; CDR3 DNA: TGTGCCAGCAGCGGCCCGGGGCCTGGGGTAGGGGAGCTGTTTTTT; CDR3 protein: CASSGPGPGVGELFF
V gene: TRBV6-2/TRBV6-3; D gene: NA; J gene: TRBJ2-7; clone size: NA; CDR3 DNA: TGTGCCAGCAGGGCGGGGGAGCAGTACTTC; CDR3 protein: CASRAGEQYF
V gene: TRBV12-3/TRBV12-4; D gene: NA; J gene: TRBJ2-1; clone size: NA; CDR3 DNA: TGTGCCATCAGTACGGGACCGGGAATAGAGCAGTTCTTC; CDR3 protein: CAISTGPGIEQFF
V gene: TRBV15; D gene: NA; J gene: TRBJ1-2; clone size: NA; CDR3 DNA: TGTGCCACCAGCGGAGACCTACAGGACGCCCTAGGCTACACCTTC; CDR3 protein: CATSGDLQDALGYTF
V gene: TRBV3-1; D gene: NA; J gene: TRBJ1-5; clone size: NA; CDR3 DNA: TGTGCCAGCAGCGACGACCCGGGGGGCAATCAGCCCCAGCATTTT; CDR3 protein: CASSDDPGGNQPQHF
V gene: TRBV29-1; D gene: TRBD1; J gene: TRBJ1-2; clone size: NA; CDR3 DNA: TGCAGCTTAGAAGGGACAGGGGGTGGCTACACCTTC; CDR3 protein: CSLEGTGGGYTF
V gene: TRBV7-7; D gene: TRBD1; J gene: TRBJ2-7; clone size: many; CDR3 DNA: TGTGCTAGCAGCTTGAGTCCGACAGGGTTGGGAGAGCAGTACTTC; CDR3 protein: CASSLSPTGLGEQYF
V gene: TRBV12-3/TRBV12-4; D gene: NA; J gene: TRBJ2-2; clone size: few; CDR3 DNA: TGTGCCAGCAGTGAACAGAGCACCGGGGAGCTGTTTTTT; CDR3 protein: CASSEQSTGELFF
V gene: TRBV7-9; D gene: NA; J gene: TRBJ1-2; clone size: NA; CDR3 DNA: TGTGCCAGCAGCTTAATACAGGGAGGATATGGCTACACCTTC; CDR3 protein: CASSLIQGGYGYTF
V gene: TRBV7-8; D gene: TRBD1; J gene: TRBJ1-1; clone size: NA; CDR3 DNA: TGTGCCAGCAGCCTCCGATCTCCGGGACAGTTAACAAAAATGAACACTGAAGCTTTCTTT; CDR3 protein: CASSLRSPGQLTKMNTEAFF
V gene: TRBV19; D gene: NA; J gene: TRBJ1-1; clone size: many; CDR3 DNA: TGTGCCAGTAGTATAAACTACTACACAAACACTGAAGCTTTCTTT; CDR3 protein: CASSINYYTNTEAFF
V gene: TRBV24-1; D gene: TRBD1; J gene: TRBJ2-5; clone size: many; CDR3 DNA: TGTGCCACCAGTGAAGCCGGGACAGGGGGCCGCGAGACCCAGTACTTC; CDR3 protein: CATSEAGTGGRETQYF
V gene: TRBV7-2; D gene: NA; J gene: TRBJ2-5; clone size: many; CDR3 DNA: TGTGCCAGCAGCTTTATGGGGCAAGAGACCCAGTACTTC; CDR3 protein: CASSFMGQETQYF
V gene: TRBV12-3/TRBV12-4; D gene: TRBD1; J gene: TRBJ2-5; clone size: few; CDR3 DNA: TGTGCCAGCAGGCCCCGGGACAGGCCATCTGAGACCCAGTACTTC; CDR3 protein: CASRPRDRPSETQYF
V gene: TRBV10-2; D gene: NA; J gene: TRBJ1-3; clone size: NA; CDR3 DNA: TGCGCCAGCAGTGGGGAAGGCGGAAACACCATATATTTT; CDR3 protein: CASSGEGGNTIYF
V gene: TRBV7-3; D gene: NA; J gene: TRBJ1-5; clone size: NA; CDR3 DNA: TGTGCCAGCAGCTTAGAGGACAGCACGGCTCAGCCCCAGCATTTT; CDR3 protein: CASSLEDSTAQPQHF
V gene: TRBV19; D gene: NA; J gene: TRBJ2-6; clone size: NA; CDR3 DNA: TGTGCCAGCAATAACCCGGAACACCGGTCTGGGGCCAACGTCCTGACTTTC; CDR3 protein: CASNNPEHRSGANVLTF
V gene: TRBV27; D gene: NA; J gene: TRBJ2-5; clone size: few; CDR3 DNA: TGTGCCAGCAGTATACAGGGAGCCGGGCAAGAGACCCAGTACTTC; CDR3 protein: CASSIQGAGQETQYF
V gene: TRBV25-1; D gene: NA; J gene: TRBJ2-3; clone size: NA; CDR3 DNA: TGTGCCAGCAGTGAATTTTCGTCAGAACGCACAGATACGCAGTATTTT; CDR3 protein: CASSEFSSERTDTQYF
V gene: TRBV20-1; D gene: TRBD1; J gene: TRBJ1-1; clone size: NA; CDR3 DNA: TGCAGTGCTTGGGACAGGGGAACGGCTTTCTTT; CDR3 protein: CSAWDRGTAFF
V gene: TRBV7-9; D gene: TRBD2; J gene: TRBJ2-1; clone size: NA; CDR3 DNA: TGTGCCAGCAGCTTGGGGACTAGCGGGAGGTTCTCCTACAATGAGCAGTTCTTC; CDR3 protein: CASSLGTSGRFSYNEQFF
V gene: TRBV5-6; D gene: NA; J gene: TRBJ2-5; clone size: few; CDR3 DNA: TGTGCCAGCAGCTCGGGGGCCTTCCAAGAGACCCAGTACTTC; CDR3 protein: CASSSGAFQETQYF
V gene: TRBV12-3/TRBV12-4; D gene: NA; J gene: TRBJ1-2; clone size: NA; CDR3 DNA: TGTGCCAGCTTCCGAGAAGGGGGCTACACCTTC; CDR3 protein: CASFREGGYTF
V gene: TRBV7-9; D gene: TRBD1; J gene: TRBJ2-7; clone size: NA; CDR3 DNA: TGTGCCAGCAGCCACCGGGACAGGGGGCTATTCGGCGAGCAGTACTTC; CDR3 protein: CASSHRDRGLFGEQYF
V gene: TRBV7-8; D gene: NA; J gene: TRBJ1-2; clone size: many; CDR3 DNA: TGTGCCAGCAGCTTATCAGGCACCCACTATGGCTACACCTTC; CDR3 protein: CASSLSGTHYGYTF
V gene: TRBV5-1; D gene: TRBD1; J gene: TRBJ2-7; clone size: NA; CDR3 DNA: TGTGCCAGCAGCCGAGAGACAGGGGGAGACGAGCAGTACTTC; CDR3 protein: CASSRETGGDEQYF
V gene: TRBV29-1; D gene: TRBD1; J gene: TRBJ1-1; clone size: many; CDR3 DNA: TGCAGCGTTGGGCTGGCAGGGGGAGCTTTCTTT; CDR3 protein: CSVGLAGGAFF
V gene: TRBV18; D gene: NA; J gene: TRBJ1-1; clone size: few; CDR3 DNA: TGTGCCAGCTCAGAGGGGTTGGACACTGAAGCTTTCTTT; CDR3 protein: CASSEGLDTEAFF
V gene: TRBV30; D gene: NA; J gene: TRBJ1-2; clone size: NA; CDR3 DNA: TGTGCCTGGAGCCCGTCCGGGGGGGAGCGCGGCTACACCTTC; CDR3 protein: CAWSPSGGERGYTF